This entry features one T cell receptor beta chain sequence. Two nested PCRs, around 16 and 10 cycles, amplified TCRalpha and TCRbeta cDNA. TCRdb re-called the 5' RACE reads; one entry per CDR3 protein, DNA not given. The sample has roughly 160,000 distinct CDR3 sequences. The sample is drawn from a study of monozygotic twins with inflammatory bowel disease. Sequenced sample: blood. The receptor's source is a human donor with ulcerative colitis or Crohn's disease, or a healthy co-twin of an affected twin (not recorded which).

This CDR3 reads CASRPGARTEAFF. This sequence joins TRBV6-5 and TRBJ1-1; there is no DNA to check the TCRdb D call of TRBD1. This CDR3 spans 13 amino acids. Germline V gene lookup returns CDR1 MNHEY and CDR2 SVGAGI.